These 4 T cell receptor beta chains were sequenced from one sample in a study of CD8 T cells in ankylosing spondylitis. TCRdb processed the 5' RACE reads anew with MiXCR; each CDR3 protein has one entry. Counted here are 200,000 to 300,000 distinct CDR3 sequences, 10% to 13% occurring once; the ten biggest clones make up 2.6%. Sequencing was done on a sample of blood, either unsorted or a sorted T cell fraction (not recorded which). The source of these receptors is a male donor with ankylosing spondylitis or in good health (not recorded which).

This clonotype has at least ten counts. The chain couples TRBV20-1 to TRBJ2-3; 8 bases fit TRBD2. With 3 bases clipped from V and 4 bases from J, the junction kept 9 bases outside the gene matches. This CDR3 contains 15 residues. The germline gives CDR1 DFQATT, CDR2 SNEGSKA (reference sequence). In nucleotides, the CDR3 is TGCAGTGCTAGCCGTCTAGGGACTAGAGCAGATACGCAGTATTTT. Its translation is CSASRLGTRADTQYF.

The chain employs TRBV30 and TRBJ1-2; no reliable D call. V was clipped by 3 bases and J by 2 bases, with 7 bases between them. The germline V gene encodes CDR1 GTSNPN and CDR2 SVGIG (reference sequence). The CDR3 runs 12 residues. As DNA, the CDR3 is TGTGCCTGGAGATCCCTAAACTATGGCTACACCTTC. It translates to CAWRSLNYGYTF.

The J gene is TRBJ2-5, the V gene TRBV15, with D perhaps TRBD1 (6 bases). V lost 1 base and J 5 bases, leaving 17 bases between the germline ends. The CDR3 has 16 amino acids. Per germline, CDR1 LNHNV and CDR2 YYDKDF (reference sequence). The CDR3 DNA reads TGTGCCACCAGCAGAGGAAGGCAGGGGATGGGGGAGACCCAGTACTTC. This codes for CATSRGRQGMGETQYF. The full variable domain, its missing parts supplied by reference TRBV15 and TRBJ2-5, is DAMVIQNPRYQVTQFGKPVTLSCSQTLNHNVMYWYQQKSSQAPKLLFHYYDKDFNNEADTPDNFQSRRPNTSFCFLDIRSPGLGDTAMYLCATSRGRQGMGETQYFGPGTRLLVL.

The rearrangement joins TRBV20-1 to TRBJ2-7; 9 nucleotides align to TRBD1. Germline V gene lookup returns CDR1 DFQATT and CDR2 SNEGSKA (reference sequence). J gave up 0 bases and V 3 bases, and 6 bases lay outside the gene matches. CDR3 length equals 15 residues. CDR3 coding DNA: TGCAGTGCTAGGGACCCGGGACAGGGCTCCTACGAGCAGTACTTC. It translates to CSARDPGQGSYEQYF.